Each of the 13 T cell receptor beta chains below was sequenced from the same sample in a study of vaccination effects on CD4 cells after COVID-19. These receptors have no identified antigens. Isolation of CD4+ T cells took place after nine to ten days of culture. Subjects were given two BNT162b2 or mRNA-1273 vaccine doses. This table comes from immunoSEQ multiplex PCR, and its TCRdb copy is limited to in-frame clones, with some not included. The table lists approximately 61,000 clones, 78% of them singletons, with roughly 4.2% in the top ten. Material: CD4+ T cells from PBMCs cultured without peptide, obtained after COVID-19 vaccination. Receptors were obtained from a human donor who received a COVID-19 vaccine.

V gene TRBV7-9 combines with J gene TRBJ2-3; 10 nucleotides match TRBD2. The junction had 8 bases not matched to a gene; V was cut back by 1 base and J by 1 base. Germline CDR1 is SEHNR and CDR2 is FQNEAQ (reference sequence). The CDR3 contains 18 residues. CDR3 nucleotides: TGTGCCAGCAGCTTAGTAGCGGGGGGCCTTTTTGGCACAGATACGCAGTATTTT. It codes for CASSLVAGGLFGTDTQYF.

The CDR3 protein is CASSPPGQGLAGGRYEQYF. The DNA of the CDR3 is TGTGCCAGCAGTCCTCCCGGACAGGGACTAGCGGGGGGGAGGTACGAGCAGTACTTC. V is TRBV2 and J is TRBJ2-7, with TRBD2 identical over 16 bases. Trimming cost V 5 bases and J 4 bases; bases outside gene matches: 14. The CDR3 extends over 19 amino acids. CDR1 is SNHLY and CDR2 is FYNNEI in the germline V gene.

The J gene is TRBJ2-4, the V gene TRBV30, with D perhaps matching TRBD1 or TRBD2 (5 bases each). Germline V gene sequence: CDR1 GTSNPN, CDR2 SVGIG (reference sequence). V was clipped by 4 bases and J by 11 bases, with 18 bases between them. The CDR3 runs 13 residues. The CDR3 nucleotides read TGTGCCTGGACCCCAGCCATTCAGGGAGTTCAGTACTTC. Its translation: CAWTPAIQGVQYF.

The chain employs TRBV11-1 and TRBJ2-5, with D unclear. The CDR3 is 13 amino acids. Germline V lookup: CDR1 SGHAT, CDR2 FQDESV (reference sequence). V lost 0 bases to trimming and J lost 1 base, with 3 bases between them. CDR3: CASSLASQETQYF. The CDR3 region has the DNA TGTGCCAGCAGCTTAGCCAGCCAAGAGACCCAGTACTTC.

The rearrangement joins TRBV19 to TRBJ1-2; D may be TRBD1 (5 bases). Germline loops: CDR1 LNHDA, CDR2 SQIVND (reference sequence). CDR3 length: 15 amino acids. The V and J ends lost 10 bases and 5 bases respectively, with 23 bases between them. The CDR3 loop is CATNPGPGGVYGYTF. The CDR3 bases are TGTGCCACAAACCCTGGCCCGGGGGGAGTTTATGGCTACACCTTC.

V gene TRBV7-3 combines with J gene TRBJ1-1, with 8 bases fitting TRBD1. The CDR3 totals 14 residues. The V and J ends lost 5 bases and 1 base, in that order; junction bases with no gene match: 3. Germline-derived CDR1 and CDR2 are SGHTA and FQGTGA. CDR3 amino acids: CASSPDRANTEAFF. The CDR3 DNA is TGTGCCAGCAGCCCGGACAGGGCGAACACTGAAGCTTTCTTT.

The V and J genes are TRBV18 and TRBJ2-1; TRBD1 aligns across 8 bases. CDR3 size: 13 residues. Trimming took 6 bases from V and 7 from J; bases not matched to a gene: 5. Germline-derived CDR1 and CDR2 are KGHSH and LQKENI. CDR3 nucleotides: TGTGCCAGCTCCATGGACAGGGTAAATGAGCAGTTCTTC. Protein: CASSMDRVNEQFF.

The chain employs TRBV11-2 and TRBJ2-1; D is undetermined. Trimming pared 5 bases from V and 6 bases from J, leaving 14 bases between. The germline V gene encodes CDR1 SGHAT and CDR2 FQNNGV. CDR3 length equals 14 residues. The CDR3: CASSGSRQVNEQFF. The CDR3 DNA reads as TGTGCCAGCAGCGGTAGTAGGCAGGTCAATGAGCAGTTCTTC.

The V gene is TRBV6-1, the J gene TRBJ1-2; D possibly corresponds to TRBD1 (5 bases). CDR1 MNHNS and CDR2 SASEGT come from the germline V gene. CDR3 size: 16 residues. V was pared by 2 bases and J by 2 bases, with 15 bases between. DNA for the CDR3: TGTGCCAGCAGTGAATACGCCGGGACTGGCAACTATGGCTACACCTTC. It is translated as CASSEYAGTGNYGYTF.

The chain uses TRBV2 and TRBJ1-1; D remains unclear. The CDR3 loop spans 12 amino acids. Germline CDR1 SNHLY, CDR2 FYNNEI. V was cut by 2 bases and J by 4 bases, with 5 bases left in between. CDR3: CASSEKGTEAFF. Written as DNA, the CDR3 is TGTGCCAGCAGTGAAAAGGGCACTGAAGCTTTCTTT. Supplemented by reference TRBV2 and TRBJ1-1, the full variable domain reads EPEVTQTPSHQVTQMGQEVILRCVPISNHLYFYWYRQILGQKVEFLVSFYNNEISEKSEIFDDQFSVERPDGSNFTLKIRSTKLEDSAMYFCASSEKGTEAFFGQGTRLTVV.

The rearrangement links TRBV4-3 to TRBJ1-3, with TRBD1 matching over 8 bases. This CDR3 spans 17 amino acids. The trim removed 1 base at V and 2 bases at J, leaving 7 bases unmatched. CDR1 and CDR2 from the germline V gene are LGHNA and YSLEER. CDR3 sequence: CASSQAPRTGTGNTIYF. As DNA, the CDR3 is TGCGCCAGCAGCCAAGCTCCCCGGACAGGGACTGGAAACACCATATATTTT.

This clone appeared a single time. The rearrangement joins TRBV30 to TRBJ2-1, with D perhaps matching TRBD2 (6 bases). The CDR3 is 13 amino acids. V was cut by 1 base and J by 2 bases, with 6 bases left in between. Germline CDR1 GTSNPN, CDR2 SVGIG (reference sequence). CDR3: CAWSGGAYNEQFF. The CDR3 region has the DNA TGTGCCTGGAGTGGGGGGGCCTACAATGAGCAGTTCTTC.

The V gene is TRBV7-9, the J gene TRBJ2-1; 7 bases fit TRBD1. Per germline, CDR1 SEHNR and CDR2 FQNEAQ (reference sequence). After removal of 4 bases from V and 7 bases from J, the junction contained 10 bases not matched to a gene. The CDR3 length is 15 residues. The CDR3 sequence is CASSSVQGWRNEQFF. CDR3 DNA sequence: TGTGCCAGCAGCTCAGTACAGGGGTGGAGGAATGAGCAGTTCTTC.